Each of the 21 T cell receptor beta chains below was sequenced from the same sample in a study of shared clonotypes between healthy human individuals. In the naive CD8 group, cells lacked CD45RO and were positively selected for CCR7, so terminally differentiated effector memory CD45RA+ cells were left out. Clones were sequenced by immunoSEQ multiplex PCR, and TCRdb holds only the in-frame ones, with some missing. This sample has about 680,000 clones; under 95% occur once, and the top ten carry approximately 22%. Specimen: naive CD8+ T cells sorted from blood. The receptors here all came from a man aged 25 to 40 in good health.

The chain employs TRBV25-1 and TRBJ1-1; TRBD1 aligns across 8 bases. V lost 0 bases and J lost 1; bases outside the gene matches: 1. Germline CDR1 MGHDK, CDR2 SYGVNS. The CDR3 extends over 15 amino acids. The CDR3 DNA follows: TGTGCCAGCAGTGAATATGGACAGGGGAACACTGAAGCTTTCTTT. Its translation: CASSEYGQGNTEAFF.

The chain links TRBV19 to TRBJ2-1; 12 nucleotides agree with TRBD2. The trim removed 11 bases at V and 0 bases at J, leaving 8 bases unmatched. The CDR3 contains 16 residues. CDR1 is LNHDA, CDR2 SQIVND, per germline (reference sequence). The CDR3 region has the DNA TGTGCCTCGCGGCTAGCGGGGGGGAGCTCCTACAATGAGCAGTTCTTC. Residues: CASRLAGGSSYNEQFF.

V is TRBV29-1 and J is TRBJ1-5, with D possibly TRBD1 on 6 matching bases. Germline-derived CDR1 and CDR2 are SQVTM and ANQGSEA. The CDR3 extends over 14 amino acids. V shed 7 bases and J shed 0 bases, with 13 bases lying between them. The CDR3 spells CSEGGRISNQPQHF. In DNA, the CDR3 is TGCAGCGAGGGGGGGAGGATTAGCAATCAGCCCCAGCATTTT.

The chain has TRBV7-9 and TRBJ1-2; no clear D gene. Germline CDR1 is SEHNR and CDR2 is FQNEAQ (reference sequence). The CDR3 sequence is 15 residues long. V lost 5 bases, J lost 8 bases, and 21 bases lay in between. CDR3 DNA: TGTGCCAGCAGCCCTCCCTTCTTGGAGTTTGGAGGCTACACCTTC. Protein product: CASSPPFLEFGGYTF. Looking up the rest from reference TRBV7-9 and TRBJ1-2 gives the full variable domain: DTGVSQNPRHKITKRGQNVTFRCDPISEHNRLYWYRQTLGQGPEFLTYFQNEAQLEKSRLLSDRFSAERPKGSFSTLEIQRTEQGDSAMYLCASSPPFLEFGGYTFGSGTRLTVV.

This sequence joins TRBV28 and TRBJ2-1; TRBD1 aligns across 8 bases. V lost 3 bases, J lost 6 bases, and 7 bases stayed unmatched. This CDR3 spans 15 amino acids. CDR1 and CDR2 from the germline V gene are MDHEN and SYDVKM. CDR3 residues: CASSFRTGKTNEQFF. The CDR3, as DNA: TGTGCCAGCAGTTTTAGGACAGGGAAGACCAATGAGCAGTTCTTC.

This chain connects TRBV13 to TRBJ1-1; D is ambiguous. The germline CDR1 and CDR2 sequences are PRHDT and FYEKMQ (reference sequence). The CDR3 extends over 14 amino acids. Trimming removed 1 base from V and 4 bases from J, with 10 bases in between. DNA of the CDR3: TGTGCCAGCAGCTTAGCACCGCCCGGCACTGAAGCTTTCTTT. Residues: CASSLAPPGTEAFF.

The chain employs TRBV30 and TRBJ2-7; unclear D gene. CDR1 is GTSNPN and CDR2 is SVGIG in the germline V gene (reference sequence). This CDR3 is 11 amino acids long. V was clipped by 0 bases and J by 5 bases, with 5 bases between them. The CDR3 is CAWSVGNEQYF. In DNA, the CDR3 is TGTGCCTGGAGTGTAGGGAACGAGCAGTACTTC.

This clone was seen just once. V usage is TRBV4-3 and J usage is TRBJ2-5; D possibly corresponds to TRBD2 (6 bases). Trimming removed 0 bases from V and 5 bases from J, with 16 bases in between. The CDR3 runs to 16 residues. Germline loops: CDR1 LGHNA, CDR2 YSLEER. The chain's CDR3 is CASSQERAHRGETQYF. The DNA for the CDR3 is TGCGCCAGCAGCCAAGAAAGGGCGCACCGGGGGGAGACCCAGTACTTC.

This sequence joins TRBV4-1 and TRBJ2-7, with TRBD2 matching over 12 bases. V shed 3 bases, J shed 2 bases, and the junction held 5 bases outside the gene matches. Germline assignment: CDR1 MGHRA and CDR2 YSYEKL. This CDR3 has 16 residues. CDR3 coding DNA: TGCGCCAGCAGCCAGGTCCTAGCGGGGGGGCCCTACGAGCAGTACTTC. Translated, it gives CASSQVLAGGPYEQYF.

This chain uses TRBV28 with TRBJ1-5; D is possibly TRBD1 (5 bases). This CDR3 is 12 amino acids long. Between the trimmed V and J ends, which lost 7 bases and 13 bases, there was a span of 17 bases. CDR1 is MDHEN and CDR2 is SYDVKM in the germline V gene. In DNA, the CDR3 is TGTGCCAGCACCGCTGACCCGGGACGTCAGCATTTT. Amino acid sequence: CASTADPGRQHF.

This clone was observed a single time. The chain couples TRBV27 to TRBJ2-2, with no clear D. Per germline, CDR1 MNHEY and CDR2 SMNVEV (reference sequence). Trimming stripped 8 bases from V and 7 bases from J, with 17 bases between. The CDR3 is 14 residues long. The CDR3 reads CASGETWGDGELFF. CDR3 nucleotides: TGTGCCAGCGGAGAGACGTGGGGTGACGGGGAGCTGTTTTTT.

This clone was seen only once. V and J are TRBV6-1 and TRBJ2-1, with 8 bases that match TRBD2. With 3 bases clipped from V and 7 bases from J, the junction kept 8 bases outside the gene matches. CDR3 length: 15 residues. Germline V gene sequence: CDR1 MNHNS, CDR2 SASEGT. CDR3 sequence reads: CASSETSAGDNEQFF. CDR3 bases: TGTGCCAGCAGTGAGACTTCAGCGGGAGATAATGAGCAGTTCTTC.

CDR3 nucleotide sequence: TGTGCCAGCAGTGACGCGGGGGGGGGCCAGGGATCAGATACGCAGTATTTT. Its translation: CASSDAGGGQGSDTQYF. This sequence joins TRBV2 and TRBJ2-3; 9 nucleotides line up with TRBD2. This CDR3 is built from 17 residues. Germline V CDR1 and CDR2: SNHLY, FYNNEI. V gave up 3 bases and J gave up 4 bases; unmatched junction bases: 11. Drawing the rest from reference TRBV2 and TRBJ2-3, the complete variable domain is EPEVTQTPSHQVTQMGQEVILRCVPISNHLYFYWYRQILGQKVEFLVSFYNNEISEKSEIFDDQFSVERPDGSNFTLKIRSTKLEDSAMYFCASSDAGGGQGSDTQYFGPGTRLTVL.

The chain employs TRBV13 and TRBJ1-2; D is ambiguous. Per germline, CDR1 PRHDT and CDR2 FYEKMQ (reference sequence). Trimming took off 5 bases at V and 6 bases at J, with 19 bases between the two ends. The CDR3 is 15 amino acids. The CDR3 here is CASSLGIPGGDGYTF. In nucleotides, the CDR3 is TGTGCCAGCAGCCTCGGGATCCCCGGTGGGGATGGCTACACCTTC.

The chain couples TRBV13 to TRBJ2-1; tentative D call: TRBD1 (5 bases). With 4 bases removed from V and 1 base from J, the gap between germline ends came to 17 bases. The CDR3 is 17 amino acids. CDR1 and CDR2 from the germline V gene are PRHDT and FYEKMQ (reference sequence). The CDR3 DNA reads as TGTGCCAGCAGCTCCACCCAACAGGAAAAATCCTACAATGAGCAGTTCTTC. Translation: CASSSTQQEKSYNEQFF.

J is TRBJ2-7 and V is TRBV4-3; 12 nucleotides align to TRBD1. CDR3 length: 14 residues. CDR1 and CDR2 (germline): LGHNA, YSLEER. Losses at the gene ends were 3 bases for V and 7 bases for J; bases not matched to a gene: 4. As DNA, the CDR3 is TGCGCCAGCAGCCAGGGGACAGGGGGCTGGGAGCAGTACTTC. It specifies CASSQGTGGWEQYF.

This chain connects TRBV4-1 to TRBJ1-1, with a possible D match to TRBD1 (6 bases). Germline V gene sequence: CDR1 MGHRA, CDR2 YSYEKL. Trimming shortened V by 5 bases and J by 1 base, and 17 bases separated the two germline ends. The CDR3 covers 16 residues. The CDR3 DNA is TGCGCCAGCAGCTTAGGCACGGGACAACAGAACACTGAAGCTTTCTTT. Protein sequence: CASSLGTGQQNTEAFF.

The chain couples TRBV7-9 to TRBJ2-7, with 8 bases matching TRBD1. Germline CDR1 SEHNR, CDR2 FQNEAQ (reference sequence). The V and J ends lost 4 bases and 5 bases, in that order; junction bases with no gene match: 7. The CDR3 length is 14 residues. The DNA for the CDR3 is TGTGCCAGCAGCTCCCGGGACAGGCTCGACGAGCAGTACTTC. This codes for CASSSRDRLDEQYF. Full variable domain (missing parts from reference TRBV7-9 and TRBJ2-7): DTGVSQNPRHKITKRGQNVTFRCDPISEHNRLYWYRQTLGQGPEFLTYFQNEAQLEKSRLLSDRFSAERPKGSFSTLEIQRTEQGDSAMYLCASSSRDRLDEQYFGPGTRLTVT.

This clone was seen a few times. J is TRBJ2-3 and V is TRBV9; D is uncertain. V was shortened by 0 bases and J by 0 bases, with 14 bases between the two germline ends. The CDR3 is 17 residues long. Germline-derived CDR1 and CDR2 are SGDLS and YYNGEE. CDR3 sequence: CASSVGGSTSSTDTQYF. The DNA for the CDR3 is TGTGCCAGCAGCGTAGGTGGGTCGACCTCTAGCACAGATACGCAGTATTTT.

The rearrangement joins TRBV5-4 to TRBJ2-1, with D maybe TRBD2 (5 bases). The CDR3 runs 17 residues. Trimming removed 4 bases at V and 0 bases at J, with 17 bases between. Germline assignment: CDR1 SGHNT and CDR2 YYREEE (reference sequence). CDR3 sequence (DNA): TGTGCCAGCAGCCTGGAAATAGCGTTAAGCTCCTACAATGAGCAGTTCTTC. Residues: CASSLEIALSSYNEQFF.

The V call is TRBV4-1, the J call TRBJ2-7; a weak D match, TRBD2 (5 bases). Trimming removed 2 bases at V and 2 bases at J, with 13 bases between. Germline V gene sequence: CDR1 MGHRA, CDR2 YSYEKL. The CDR3 is made up of 15 amino acids. For the CDR3, the DNA is TGCGCCAGCAGCCAACGGGCGGGTGAGGCCTACGAGCAGTACTTC. Amino acids: CASSQRAGEAYEQYF.